This is a list of T cell receptor beta chains from one sample in a study of monozygotic twins with inflammatory bowel disease. Each CDR3 protein gets one entry in TCRdb, which reprocessed the 5' RACE reads and gives no DNA. In all, the sample yields approximately 400,000 distinct CDR3 sequences. The sequencing sample was made of blood. These receptors all come from a human donor with ulcerative colitis or Crohn's disease, or a healthy co-twin of an affected twin (not recorded which). The CDR3 runs from the conserved cysteine through the conserved F or W. Each record gives: V gene, J gene, CDR3 protein.

TRBV12-3/TRBV12-4	TRBJ1-1	CASSLGDRVTEAFF
TRBV12-5	TRBJ2-1	CASGFSGSSYNEQFF
TRBV7-2	TRBJ2-1	CASSPDSAAYNEQFF
TRBV18	TRBJ2-1	CASSPPNSGKLNEQFF
TRBV7-2	TRBJ2-5	CASSLVGKQETQYF
TRBV5-1	TRBJ1-5	CASSLGLGSNQPQHF
TRBV4-2	TRBJ1-6	CASTEVQGDNSPLHF
TRBV29-1	TRBJ2-3	CSVGARTSDTQYF
TRBV12-3/TRBV12-4	TRBJ1-1	CASSFMAHGTKGTEAFF
TRBV7-8	TRBJ1-2	CASSFGFNYGYTF
TRBV20-1	TRBJ2-7	CSAGRTSGRLNEQYF
TRBV20-1	TRBJ2-7	CISGLSSSYEQYF
TRBV20-1	TRBJ2-3	CSARDPSGRVTSTDTQYF
TRBV7-9	TRBJ2-1	CASSYGPDNEQFF
TRBV6-1	TRBJ2-3	CASSEAGLAGDTQYF
TRBV11-2	TRBJ2-1	CASSIQTSGGYNEQFF
TRBV12-3/TRBV12-4	TRBJ2-2	CASSFFQGLGELFF
TRBV5-5	TRBJ1-2	CASSGTGDGYTF
TRBV7-2	TRBJ2-7	CASSYRRPGQGTYEQYF
TRBV30	TRBJ2-5	CAWNPLAGFQETQYF